This entry describes one T cell receptor (beta chain). Its antigen remains unidentified. This entry is derived from a study of somatic mutations in cytotoxic T cells in rheumatoid arthritis. On the study more broadly: Nearly 100% purity was obtained when some V beta antibody-stained T-cell populations were flow-sorted; these included V beta1+ cells sequenced for TCRB. Study-wide points: There were about an eighth of the roughly 60 patients in whom the largest CD8+ clone exceeded 20% of CD8+ cells. CD8+ clonality increased with age in rheumatoid arthritis patients but not in healthy controls. The authors did not adjust the slight TRBV07 underrepresentation in rheumatoid arthritis patients for multiple comparisons.

Assay: immunoSEQ multiplex PCR; the TCRdb copy retains only in-frame clones and omits some. The table includes over 15,000 clones, around three quarters detected once. This CDR3 contains 14 residues. Germline CDR1 SGHDT, CDR2 YYEEEE. Trimming took off 3 bases at V and 3 bases at J, with 13 bases between the two ends. The sequencing input was CD8+ T cells sorted from blood. This clonotype originated in an adult with rheumatoid arthritis. The gene calls are TRBV5-6 and TRBJ2-7, with TRBD1 as a possible D gene (5 bases). The CDR3 nucleotides are TGTGCCAGCAGCTCGCAGGGAACTCTCTACGAGCAGTACTTC. Translated, it gives CASSSQGTLYEQYF.